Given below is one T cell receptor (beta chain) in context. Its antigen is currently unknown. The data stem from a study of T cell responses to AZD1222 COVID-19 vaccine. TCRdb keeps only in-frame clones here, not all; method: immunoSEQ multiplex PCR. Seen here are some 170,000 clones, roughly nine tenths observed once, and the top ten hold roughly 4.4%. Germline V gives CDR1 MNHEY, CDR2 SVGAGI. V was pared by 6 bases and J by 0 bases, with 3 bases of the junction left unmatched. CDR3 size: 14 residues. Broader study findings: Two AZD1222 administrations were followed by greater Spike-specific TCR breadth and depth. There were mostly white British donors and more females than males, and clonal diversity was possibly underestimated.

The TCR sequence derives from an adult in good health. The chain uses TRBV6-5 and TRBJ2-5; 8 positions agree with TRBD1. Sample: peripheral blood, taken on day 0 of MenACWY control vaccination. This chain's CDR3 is CASRRTGNQETQYF. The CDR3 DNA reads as TGTGCCAGCAGAAGGACAGGGAACCAAGAGACCCAGTACTTC.